This T cell receptor beta chain was obtained from a study of blood T cell repertoires in COVID-19. The CDR3 length is 15 residues. The germline V gene has CDR1 LNHDA and CDR2 SQIVND (reference sequence). Trimming removed 6 bases from V and 0 bases from J, with 12 bases in between. Libraries were prepared by immunoSEQ multiplex PCR; TCRdb keeps only in-frame clonotypes and omits some of them. The sample includes about 20,000 clones, less than 85% of them seen just once. Sequenced input: peripheral blood. The chain carries TRBV19 and TRBJ1-5, with a weak D call TRBD1 (5 bases). This TCR derives from a man at least 80 years old with acute or convalescent COVID-19. CDR3 sequence: CASSRGRDSNQPQHF. CDR3 sequence (DNA): TGTGCCAGTAGCCGGGGGAGGGATAGCAATCAGCCCCAGCATTTT.